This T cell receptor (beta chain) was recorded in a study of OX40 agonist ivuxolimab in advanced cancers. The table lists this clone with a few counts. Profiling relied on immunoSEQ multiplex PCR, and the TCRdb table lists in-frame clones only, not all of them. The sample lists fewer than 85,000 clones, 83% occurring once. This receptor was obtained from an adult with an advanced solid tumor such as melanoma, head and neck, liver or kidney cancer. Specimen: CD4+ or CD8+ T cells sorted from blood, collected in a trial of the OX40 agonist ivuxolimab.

The DNA for the CDR3 is TGTGCCAGCAGCTCTCCTAGGGGGCCTAGCTCTGGAAACACCATATATTTT. It encodes CASSSPRGPSSGNTIYF. The chain couples TRBV11-2 to TRBJ1-3, with TRBD1 identical over 7 bases. This CDR3 is 17 amino acids long. Looked up from germline, CDR1 is SGHAT and CDR2 is FQNNGV. V dropped 4 bases and J dropped 0; count of bases not matched to a gene: 9.